This is a list of T cell receptor beta chains from one sample in a study of CD8+CD57+ T cells in acquired aplastic anemia. TCRdb recomputed calls from the reads with MiXCR, one row per CDR3 protein. Among roughly 290,000 distinct CDR3 sequences, roughly 53% were seen once, and the ten largest hold 1.3%. The sample comprised sorted CD4+, CD8+, or CD8+CD57+ T cells (not recorded which) from PBMCs. All receptors come from a human donor with aplastic anemia. CDR3s include the opening cysteine and the closing phenylalanine or tryptophan. Some rows have no size entry. The others give once, few or many, or a class for an expanded clone.

>many|TRBJ1-4|TRBV12-3/TRBV12-4
CASTLARGEGEKLFF
>NA|TRBJ2-1|TRBV29-1
CSVEGYHYNEQFF
>NA|TRBJ2-7|TRBV20-1
CSATRQGAPRNEQYF
>NA|TRBJ2-7|TRBV7-2
CASSVITHGATYEQYF
>many|TRBJ1-5|TRBV15
CATSSRDQIFGQPQHF
>many|TRBJ1-1|TRBV5-1
CASSADRVTEAFF
>NA|TRBJ2-1|TRBV2
CASWGTSGMDEQFF
>NA|TRBJ1-6|TRBV20-1
CSARISSYNSPLHF
>many|TRBJ2-1|TRBV5-1
CASSLEGAGSYNEQFF
>NA|TRBJ1-6|TRBV7-8
CASSLASIYNSPLHF
>many|TRBJ2-3|TRBV7-3
CASSPGVAGGTDTQYF
>NA|TRBJ2-7|TRBV4-1
CASSPISDYEQYF
>NA|TRBJ2-1|TRBV6-4
CASSDSTGGYNEQFF
>NA|TRBJ2-1|TRBV12-3/TRBV12-4
CASCSGGTYNEQFF
>many|TRBJ2-1|TRBV19
CASSLDEAWVGYEQFF
>NA|TRBJ2-7|TRBV9
CASSPQDRTARYEQYF
>many|TRBJ2-5|TRBV7-8
CASSLAPGDETQYF
>NA|TRBJ2-7|TRBV9
CASSVDGGFMGRQYF
>many|TRBJ2-2|TRBV11-2
CASSLEGDSRIGELFF
>NA|TRBJ1-2|TRBV7-9
CASSLARDSLSNYGYTF
>NA|TRBJ2-7|TRBV2
CASRGSAKYGQYF
>NA|TRBJ1-3|TRBV15
CATSSSPASGNTIYF
>NA|TRBJ1-5|TRBV2
CASIEWESGEGNQPQHF
>many|TRBJ2-1|TRBV12-3/TRBV12-4
CASNLLAGGQNEQFF
>few|TRBJ2-7|TRBV29-1
CSVITQGPYEQYF
>NA|TRBJ1-2|TRBV29-1
CSVEDPGNYGYTF
>NA|TRBJ2-5|TRBV20-1
CSANRVGGETQYF
>once|TRBJ1-1|TRBV19
CASSTRQGMYTEAFF
>NA|TRBJ1-1|TRBV6-1
CASIMDPAGANTEAFF
>many|TRBJ2-5|TRBV25-1
CASSSAGTSTRRETQYF
>NA|TRBJ1-1|TRBV19
CASSMGQTMNTEAFF
>once|TRBJ2-2|TRBV6-2/TRBV6-3
CASSYVPGELFF
>many|TRBJ2-1|TRBV10-1
CASSGASGGNEQFF